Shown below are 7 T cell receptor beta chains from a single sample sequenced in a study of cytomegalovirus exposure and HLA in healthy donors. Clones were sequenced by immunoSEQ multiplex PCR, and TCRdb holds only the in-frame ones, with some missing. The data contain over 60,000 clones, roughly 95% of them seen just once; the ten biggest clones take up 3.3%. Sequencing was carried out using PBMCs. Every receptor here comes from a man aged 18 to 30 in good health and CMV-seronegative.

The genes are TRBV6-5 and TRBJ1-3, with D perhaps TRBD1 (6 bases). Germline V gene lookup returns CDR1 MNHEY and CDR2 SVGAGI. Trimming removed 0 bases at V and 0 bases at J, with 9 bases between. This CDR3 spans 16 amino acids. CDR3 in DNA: TGTGCCAGCAGTTACTCGACAGGACTCTCTGGAAACACCATATATTTT. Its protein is CASSYSTGLSGNTIYF.

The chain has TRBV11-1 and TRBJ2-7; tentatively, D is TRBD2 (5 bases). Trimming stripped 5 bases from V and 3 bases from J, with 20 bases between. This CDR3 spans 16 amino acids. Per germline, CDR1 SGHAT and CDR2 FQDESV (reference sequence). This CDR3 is CASSLTAGQAFYEQYF. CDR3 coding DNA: TGTGCCAGCAGCCTCACCGCGGGCCAGGCTTTCTACGAGCAGTACTTC.

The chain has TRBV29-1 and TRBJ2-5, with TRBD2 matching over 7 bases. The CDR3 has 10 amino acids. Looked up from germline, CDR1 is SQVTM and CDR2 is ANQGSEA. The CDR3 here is CGGGQETQYF. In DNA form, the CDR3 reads TGCGGGGGGGGACAAGAGACCCAGTACTTC.

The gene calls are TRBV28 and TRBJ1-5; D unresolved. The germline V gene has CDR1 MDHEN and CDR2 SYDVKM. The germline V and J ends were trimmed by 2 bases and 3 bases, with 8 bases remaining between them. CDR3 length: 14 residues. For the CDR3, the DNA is TGTGCCAGCAGTTTAGGCAGATCCAATCAGCCCCAGCATTTT. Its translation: CASSLGRSNQPQHF.

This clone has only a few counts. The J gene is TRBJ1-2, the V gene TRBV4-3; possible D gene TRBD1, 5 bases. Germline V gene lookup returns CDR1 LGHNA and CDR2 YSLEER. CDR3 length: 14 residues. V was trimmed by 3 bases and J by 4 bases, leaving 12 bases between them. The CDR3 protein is CASSQPGGGYGYTF. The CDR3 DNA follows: TGCGCCAGCAGCCAGCCGGGGGGGGGCTATGGCTACACCTTC.

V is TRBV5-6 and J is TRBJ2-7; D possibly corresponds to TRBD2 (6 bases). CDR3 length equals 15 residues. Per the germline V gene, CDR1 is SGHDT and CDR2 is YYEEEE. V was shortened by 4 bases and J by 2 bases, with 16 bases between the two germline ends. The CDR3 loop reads CASSPTWTIPYEQYF. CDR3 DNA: TGTGCCAGCAGCCCGACGTGGACTATTCCCTACGAGCAGTACTTC.

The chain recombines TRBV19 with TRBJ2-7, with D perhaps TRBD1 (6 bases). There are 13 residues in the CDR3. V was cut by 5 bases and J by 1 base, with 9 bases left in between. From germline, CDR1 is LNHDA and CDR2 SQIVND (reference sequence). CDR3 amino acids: CASSVDRSYEQYF. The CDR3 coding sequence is TGTGCCAGTAGTGTTGACAGGTCCTACGAGCAGTACTTC.